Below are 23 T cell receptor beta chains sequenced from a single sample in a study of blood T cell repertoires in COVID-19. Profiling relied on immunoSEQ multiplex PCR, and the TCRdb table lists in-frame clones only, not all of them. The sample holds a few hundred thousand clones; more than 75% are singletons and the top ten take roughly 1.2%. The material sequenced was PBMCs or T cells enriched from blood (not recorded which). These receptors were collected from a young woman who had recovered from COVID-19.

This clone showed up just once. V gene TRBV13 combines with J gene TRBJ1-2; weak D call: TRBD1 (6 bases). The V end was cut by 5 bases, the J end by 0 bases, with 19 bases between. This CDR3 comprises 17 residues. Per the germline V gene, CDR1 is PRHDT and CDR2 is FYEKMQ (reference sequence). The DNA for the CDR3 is TGTGCCAGCAGCCCCACAGGGCCACTTGCCCCTAACTATGGCTACACCTTC. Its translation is CASSPTGPLAPNYGYTF.

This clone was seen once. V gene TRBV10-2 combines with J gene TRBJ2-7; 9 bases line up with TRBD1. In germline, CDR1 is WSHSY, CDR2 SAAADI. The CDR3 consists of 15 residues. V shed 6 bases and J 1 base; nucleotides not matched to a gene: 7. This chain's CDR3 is CASRGGTGRSYEQYF. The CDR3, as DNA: TGCGCCAGCAGGGGTGGGACAGGGAGGTCCTACGAGCAGTACTTC.

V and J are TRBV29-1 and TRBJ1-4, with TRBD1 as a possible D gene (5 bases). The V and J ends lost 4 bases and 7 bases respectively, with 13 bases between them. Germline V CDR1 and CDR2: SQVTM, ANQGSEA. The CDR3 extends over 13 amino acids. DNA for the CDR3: TGCAGCGTTGTCGGGCAGGGAGGTGAAAAACTGTTTTTT. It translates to CSVVGQGGEKLFF.

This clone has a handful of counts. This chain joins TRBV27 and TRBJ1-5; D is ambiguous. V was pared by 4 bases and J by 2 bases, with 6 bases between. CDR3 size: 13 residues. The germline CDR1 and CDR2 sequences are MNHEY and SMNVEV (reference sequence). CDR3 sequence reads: CASSYQGNQPQHF. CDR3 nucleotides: TGTGCCAGCAGTTACCAGGGCAATCAGCCCCAGCATTTT.

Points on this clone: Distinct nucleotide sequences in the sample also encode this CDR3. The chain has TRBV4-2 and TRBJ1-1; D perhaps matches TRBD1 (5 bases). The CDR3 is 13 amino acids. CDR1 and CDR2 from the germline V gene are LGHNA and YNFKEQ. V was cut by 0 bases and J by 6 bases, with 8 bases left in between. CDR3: CASSQEGGAEAFF. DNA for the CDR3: TGTGCCAGCAGCCAAGAGGGGGGTGCTGAAGCTTTCTTT.

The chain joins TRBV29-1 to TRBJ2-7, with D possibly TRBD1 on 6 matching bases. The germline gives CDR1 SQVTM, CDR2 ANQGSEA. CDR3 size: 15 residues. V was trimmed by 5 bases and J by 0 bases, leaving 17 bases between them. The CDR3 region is CSVKGRGVSSYEQYF. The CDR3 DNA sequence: TGCAGCGTTAAGGGCAGGGGAGTAAGCTCCTACGAGCAGTACTTC.

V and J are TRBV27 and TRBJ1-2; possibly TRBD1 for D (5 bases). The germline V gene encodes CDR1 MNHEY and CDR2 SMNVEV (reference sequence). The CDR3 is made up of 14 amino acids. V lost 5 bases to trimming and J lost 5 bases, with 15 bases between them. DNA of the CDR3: TGTGCCAGCAGTCCGCGGGGAGGGGTTTATGGCTACACCTTC. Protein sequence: CASSPRGGVYGYTF.

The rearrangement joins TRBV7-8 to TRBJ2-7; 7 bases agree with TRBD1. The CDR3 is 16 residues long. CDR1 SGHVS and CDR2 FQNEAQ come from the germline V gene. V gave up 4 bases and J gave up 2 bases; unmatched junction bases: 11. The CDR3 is CASSSKGGGLAYEQYF. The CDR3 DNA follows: TGTGCCAGCAGCTCTAAAGGGGGCGGTTTAGCCTACGAGCAGTACTTC. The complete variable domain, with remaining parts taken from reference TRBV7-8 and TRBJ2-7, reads GAGVSQSPRYKVAKRGQDVALRCDPISGHVSLFWYQQALGQGPEFLTYFQNEAQLDKSGLPSDRFFAERPEGSVSTLKIQRTQQEDSAVYLCASSSKGGGLAYEQYFGPGTRLTVT.

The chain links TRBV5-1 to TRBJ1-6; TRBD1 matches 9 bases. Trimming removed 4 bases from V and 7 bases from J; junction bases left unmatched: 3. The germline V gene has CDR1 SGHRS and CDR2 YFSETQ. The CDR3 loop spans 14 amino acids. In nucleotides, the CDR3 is TGCGCCAGCAGCGACAGGGGGGGAAATTCACCCCTCCACTTT. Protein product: CASSDRGGNSPLHF.

CDR3 protein: CATSEGGQGTETQYF. The CDR3 region has the DNA TGTGCCACCAGTGAGGGGGGACAGGGGACGGAGACCCAGTACTTC. The chain carries TRBV24-1 and TRBJ2-5; the match to TRBD1 covers 10 bases. Germline assignment: CDR1 KGHDR and CDR2 SFDVKD. The V and J ends lost 4 bases and 5 bases, in that order; junction bases with no gene match: 6. The CDR3 runs 15 residues.

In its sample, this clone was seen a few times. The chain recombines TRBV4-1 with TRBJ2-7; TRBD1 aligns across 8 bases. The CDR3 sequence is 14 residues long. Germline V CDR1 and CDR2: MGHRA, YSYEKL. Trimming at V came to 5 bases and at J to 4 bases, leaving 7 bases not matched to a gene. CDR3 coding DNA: TGCGCCAGCAGCTCCGGGACAGGAGATTACGAGCAGTACTTC. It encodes CASSSGTGDYEQYF.

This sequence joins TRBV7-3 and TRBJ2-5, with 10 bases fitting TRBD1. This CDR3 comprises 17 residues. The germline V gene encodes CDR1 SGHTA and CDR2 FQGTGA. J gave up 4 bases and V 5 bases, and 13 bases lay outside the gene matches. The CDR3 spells CASSLRGGQGKGETQYF. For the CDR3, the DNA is TGTGCCAGCAGCCTCCGTGGGGGACAGGGGAAGGGAGAGACCCAGTACTTC.

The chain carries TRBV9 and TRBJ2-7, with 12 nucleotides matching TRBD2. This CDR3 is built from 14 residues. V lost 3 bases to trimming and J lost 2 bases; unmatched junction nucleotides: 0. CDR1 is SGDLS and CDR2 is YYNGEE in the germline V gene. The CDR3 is CASSGTSGAYEQYF. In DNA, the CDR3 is TGTGCCAGCAGCGGGACTAGCGGGGCCTACGAGCAGTACTTC.

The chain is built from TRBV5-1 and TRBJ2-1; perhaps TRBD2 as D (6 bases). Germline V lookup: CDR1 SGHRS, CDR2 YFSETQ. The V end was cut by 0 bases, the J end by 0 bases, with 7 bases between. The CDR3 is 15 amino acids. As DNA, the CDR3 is TGCGCCAGCAGCTTGGGCGGGGCCTCCTACAATGAGCAGTTCTTC. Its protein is CASSLGGASYNEQFF.

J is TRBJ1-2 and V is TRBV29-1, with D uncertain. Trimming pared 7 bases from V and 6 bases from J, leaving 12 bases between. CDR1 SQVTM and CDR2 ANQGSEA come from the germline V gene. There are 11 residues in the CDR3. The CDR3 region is CSAEAGNGYTF. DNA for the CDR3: TGCAGCGCGGAGGCGGGGAATGGCTACACCTTC.

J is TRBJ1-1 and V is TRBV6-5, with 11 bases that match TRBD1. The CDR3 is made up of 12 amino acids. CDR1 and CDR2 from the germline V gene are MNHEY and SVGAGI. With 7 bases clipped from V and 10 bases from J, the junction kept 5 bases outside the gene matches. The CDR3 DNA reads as TGTGCCAGCACGGACAGGGGGCCGTTAGCTTTCTTT. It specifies CASTDRGPLAFF.

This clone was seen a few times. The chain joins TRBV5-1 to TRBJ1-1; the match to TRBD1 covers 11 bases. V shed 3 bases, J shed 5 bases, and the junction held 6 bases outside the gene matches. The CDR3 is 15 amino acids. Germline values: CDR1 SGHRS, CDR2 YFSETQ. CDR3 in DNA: TGCGCCAGCAGCTCCGGACAGGGGGCTTGGACTGAAGCTTTCTTT. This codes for CASSSGQGAWTEAFF.

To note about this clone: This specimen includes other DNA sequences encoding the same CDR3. In nucleotides, the CDR3 is TGCGCCAGCAGCTTGGCAGGGGGTGACTATGGCTACACCTTC. This encodes CASSLAGGDYGYTF. The chain has TRBV5-1 and TRBJ1-2, with TRBD1 matching over 7 bases. With V trimmed by 0 bases and J by 3 bases, 2 bases remained unmatched. Germline V gives CDR1 SGHRS, CDR2 YFSETQ. CDR3 length: 14 residues.

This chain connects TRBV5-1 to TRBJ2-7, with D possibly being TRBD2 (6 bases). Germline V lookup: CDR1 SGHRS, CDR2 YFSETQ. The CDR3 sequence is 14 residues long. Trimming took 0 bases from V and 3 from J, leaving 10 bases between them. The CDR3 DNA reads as TGCGCCAGCAGCTTGGGGGCGGGATACTACGAGCAGTACTTC. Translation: CASSLGAGYYEQYF.

The CDR3 spells CASSLASTGGQPQHF. The CDR3 DNA follows: TGTGCCAGCAGCCTTGCTTCAACAGGTGGCCAGCCCCAGCATTTT. V and J are TRBV3-1 (or the pseudogene TRBV3-2) and TRBJ1-5; weak D call: TRBD1 (5 bases). Trimming left V 4 bases short and J 7 bases short, with 17 bases between. CDR3 length equals 15 residues. Germline lookup yields CDR1 LGHDT and CDR2 YNNKEL (reference sequence).

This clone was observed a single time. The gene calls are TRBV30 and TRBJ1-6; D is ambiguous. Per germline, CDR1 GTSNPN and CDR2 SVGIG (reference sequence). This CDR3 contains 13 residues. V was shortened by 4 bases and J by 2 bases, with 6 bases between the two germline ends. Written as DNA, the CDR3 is TGTGCCTGGACCGGGGCCTATAATTCACCCCTCCACTTT. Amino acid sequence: CAWTGAYNSPLHF.

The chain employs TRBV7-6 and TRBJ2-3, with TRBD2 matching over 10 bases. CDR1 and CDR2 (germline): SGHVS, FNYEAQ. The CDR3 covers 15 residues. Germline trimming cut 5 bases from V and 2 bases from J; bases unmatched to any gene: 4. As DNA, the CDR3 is TGTGCCAGCAGCACAAGCGGGGGGGCCACAGATACGCAGTATTTT. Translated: CASSTSGGATDTQYF.

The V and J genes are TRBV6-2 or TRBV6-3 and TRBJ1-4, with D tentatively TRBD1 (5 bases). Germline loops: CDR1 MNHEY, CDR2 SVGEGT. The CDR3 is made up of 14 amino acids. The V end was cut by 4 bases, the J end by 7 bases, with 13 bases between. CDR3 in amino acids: CASSSLGGGEKLFF. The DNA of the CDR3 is TGTGCCAGCAGTTCCCTCGGGGGGGGTGAAAAACTGTTTTTT.